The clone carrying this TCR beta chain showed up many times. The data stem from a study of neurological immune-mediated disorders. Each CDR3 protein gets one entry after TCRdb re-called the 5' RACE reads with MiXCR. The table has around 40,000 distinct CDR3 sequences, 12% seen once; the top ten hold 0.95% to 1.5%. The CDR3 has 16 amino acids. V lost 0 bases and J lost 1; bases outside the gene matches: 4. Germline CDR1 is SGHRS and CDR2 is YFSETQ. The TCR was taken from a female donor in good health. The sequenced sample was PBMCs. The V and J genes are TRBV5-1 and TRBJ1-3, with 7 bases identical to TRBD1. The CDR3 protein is CASSLGPTGSGNTIYF. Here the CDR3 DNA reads TGCGCCAGCAGCTTGGGACCGACAGGGTCTGGAAACACCATATATTTT.